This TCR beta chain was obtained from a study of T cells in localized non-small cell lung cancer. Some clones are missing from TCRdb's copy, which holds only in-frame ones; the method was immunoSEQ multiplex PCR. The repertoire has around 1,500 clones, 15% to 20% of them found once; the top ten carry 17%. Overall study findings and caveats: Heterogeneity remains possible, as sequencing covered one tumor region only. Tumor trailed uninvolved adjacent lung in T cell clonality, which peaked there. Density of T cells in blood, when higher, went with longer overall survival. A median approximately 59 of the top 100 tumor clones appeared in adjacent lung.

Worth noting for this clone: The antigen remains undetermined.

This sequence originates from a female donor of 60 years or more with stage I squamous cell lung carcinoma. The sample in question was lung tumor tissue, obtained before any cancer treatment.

This chain's CDR3 is CASAQGALTETQYF. Written as DNA, the CDR3 is TGTGCCAGCGCACAGGGGGCGCTAACGGAGACCCAGTACTTC. The chain couples TRBV19 to TRBJ2-5, with 9 bases fitting TRBD1. CDR3 length equals 14 residues. Germline V gives CDR1 LNHDA, CDR2 SQIVND (reference sequence). V lost 9 bases to trimming and J lost 5 bases; unmatched junction nucleotides: 10.